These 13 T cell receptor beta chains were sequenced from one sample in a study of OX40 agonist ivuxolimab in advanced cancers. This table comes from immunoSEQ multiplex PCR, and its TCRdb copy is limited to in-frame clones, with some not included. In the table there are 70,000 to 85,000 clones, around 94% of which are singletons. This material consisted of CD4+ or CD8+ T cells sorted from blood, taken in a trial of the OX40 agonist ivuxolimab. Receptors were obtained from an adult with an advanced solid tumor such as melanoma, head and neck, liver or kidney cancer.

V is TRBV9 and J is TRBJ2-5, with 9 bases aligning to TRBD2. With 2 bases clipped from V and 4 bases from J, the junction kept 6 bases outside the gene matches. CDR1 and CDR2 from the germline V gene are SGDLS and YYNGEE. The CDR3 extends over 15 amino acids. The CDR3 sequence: CASSVSGAGGETQYF. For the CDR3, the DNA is TGTGCCAGCAGCGTCAGCGGAGCGGGGGGAGAGACCCAGTACTTC.

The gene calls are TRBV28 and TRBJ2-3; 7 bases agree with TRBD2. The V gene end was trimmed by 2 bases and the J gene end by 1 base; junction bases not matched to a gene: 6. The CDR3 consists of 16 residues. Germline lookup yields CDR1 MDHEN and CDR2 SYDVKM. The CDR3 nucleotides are TGTGCCAGCAGTTTAATGGCGGGAGCGGGCACAGATACGCAGTATTTT. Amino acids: CASSLMAGAGTDTQYF.

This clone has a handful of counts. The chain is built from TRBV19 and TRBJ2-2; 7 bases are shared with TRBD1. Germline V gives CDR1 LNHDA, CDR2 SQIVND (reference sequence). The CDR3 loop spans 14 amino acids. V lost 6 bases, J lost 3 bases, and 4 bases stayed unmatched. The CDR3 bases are TGTGCCAGTAGGCCAGGGACAGACACCGGGGAGCTGTTTTTT. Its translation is CASRPGTDTGELFF.

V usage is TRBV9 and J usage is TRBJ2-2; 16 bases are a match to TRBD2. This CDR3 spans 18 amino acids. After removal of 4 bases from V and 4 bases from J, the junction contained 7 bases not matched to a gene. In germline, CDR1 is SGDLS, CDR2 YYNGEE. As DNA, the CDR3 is TGTGCCAGCAGCCCGGGACTAGCGGGAGGGCCGGTCACCGGGGAGCTGTTTTTT. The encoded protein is CASSPGLAGGPVTGELFF.

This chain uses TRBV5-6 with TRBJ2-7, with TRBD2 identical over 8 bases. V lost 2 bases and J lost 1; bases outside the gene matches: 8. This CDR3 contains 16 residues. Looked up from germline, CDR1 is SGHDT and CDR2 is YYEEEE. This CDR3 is CASSFDGRALSYEQYF. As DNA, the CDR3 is TGTGCCAGCAGCTTCGACGGGAGGGCCTTATCCTACGAGCAGTACTTC.

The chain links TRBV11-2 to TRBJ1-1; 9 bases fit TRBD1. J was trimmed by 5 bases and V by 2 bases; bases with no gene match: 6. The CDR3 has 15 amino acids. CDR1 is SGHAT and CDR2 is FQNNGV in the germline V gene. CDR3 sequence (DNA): TGTGCCAGCAGCTTAATTTACAGGGGGCCTACTGAAGCTTTCTTT. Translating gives CASSLIYRGPTEAFF.

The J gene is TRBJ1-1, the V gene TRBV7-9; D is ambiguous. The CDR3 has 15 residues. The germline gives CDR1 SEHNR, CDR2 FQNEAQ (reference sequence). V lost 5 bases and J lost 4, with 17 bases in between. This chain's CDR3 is CASSPGGLGGTEAFF. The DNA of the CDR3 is TGTGCCAGCAGCCCGGGAGGTCTTGGCGGCACTGAAGCTTTCTTT.

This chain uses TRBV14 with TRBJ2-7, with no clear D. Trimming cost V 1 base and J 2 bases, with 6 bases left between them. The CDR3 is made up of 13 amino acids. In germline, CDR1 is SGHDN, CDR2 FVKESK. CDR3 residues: CASSQAVTYEQYF. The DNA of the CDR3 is TGTGCCAGCAGCCAAGCGGTTACCTACGAGCAGTACTTC.

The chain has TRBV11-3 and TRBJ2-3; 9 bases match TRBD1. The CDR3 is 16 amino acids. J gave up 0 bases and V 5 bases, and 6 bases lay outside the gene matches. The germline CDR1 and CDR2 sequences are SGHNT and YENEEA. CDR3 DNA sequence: TGTGCCAGCAGCCCCCGGGACAGGGATAGCACAGATACGCAGTATTTT. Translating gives CASSPRDRDSTDTQYF.

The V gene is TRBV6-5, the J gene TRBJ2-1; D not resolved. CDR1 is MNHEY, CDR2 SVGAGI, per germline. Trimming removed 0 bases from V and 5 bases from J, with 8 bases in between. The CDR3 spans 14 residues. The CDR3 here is CASSYSVGDNEQFF. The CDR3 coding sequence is TGTGCCAGCAGTTACTCGGTCGGTGACAATGAGCAGTTCTTC.

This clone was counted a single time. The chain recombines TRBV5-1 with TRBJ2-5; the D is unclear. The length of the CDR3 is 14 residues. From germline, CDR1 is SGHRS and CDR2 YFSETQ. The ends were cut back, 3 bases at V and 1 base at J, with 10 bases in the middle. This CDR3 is CASSYGQVQETQYF. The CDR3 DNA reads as TGCGCCAGCAGCTACGGTCAAGTCCAAGAGACCCAGTACTTC.

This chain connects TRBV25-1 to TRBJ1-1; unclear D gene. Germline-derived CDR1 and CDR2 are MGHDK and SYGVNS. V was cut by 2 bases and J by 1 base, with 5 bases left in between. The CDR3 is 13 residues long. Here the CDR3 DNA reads TGTGCCAGCAGTGAACTCAGGAACACTGAAGCTTTCTTT. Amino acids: CASSELRNTEAFF.

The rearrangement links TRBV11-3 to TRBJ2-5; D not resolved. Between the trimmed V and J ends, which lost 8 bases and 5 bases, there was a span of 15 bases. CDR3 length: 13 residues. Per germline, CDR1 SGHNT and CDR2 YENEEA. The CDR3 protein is CASSYEVRETQYF. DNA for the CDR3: TGTGCCAGCTCATATGAGGTCCGCGAGACCCAGTACTTC.